This TCR beta chain emerged from a study of T cell responses to AZD1222 COVID-19 vaccine. Across the whole study: Samples with a second dose at about 4 or about 12 weeks were pooled together. Whole-study results and caveats: Dominant CD4 TCR responses targeted spike regions 160-218 and 743-854. Seropositivity was recorded at baseline in only a handful of AZD1222 recipients. Females made up more of the donors, who were largely white British, and clonal diversity may have come out too low.

Concerning this clone itself: Its target is not known.

Sequenced by immunoSEQ multiplex PCR; TCRdb stores in-frame clones only, minus some. This sample has about 150,000 clones; roughly nine tenths occur once, and the top ten carry more than 1.2%. This clonotype originated in an adult in good health. The sample here was peripheral blood, taken on day 0 of AZD1222 vaccination.

The CDR3: CASSLGTGSYEQYF. The DNA of the CDR3 is TGTGCCAGCAGCCTCGGGACAGGGAGTTACGAGCAGTACTTC. The chain is built from TRBV7-8 and TRBJ2-7; 9 nucleotides align to TRBD1. From germline, CDR1 is SGHVS and CDR2 FQNEAQ. There are 14 residues in the CDR3. J lost 4 bases, V lost 5 bases, and 6 bases had no gene match.